The clone carrying this T cell receptor (beta chain) was seen once. This entry is derived from a study of blood T cell repertoires in COVID-19. The CDR3 is 16 amino acids. The germline CDR1 and CDR2 sequences are SGHNT and YYREEE (reference sequence). Unmatched junction bases numbered 11, after V lost 4 bases and J lost 4 bases. The protocol was immunoSEQ multiplex PCR, while the TCRdb copy is restricted to in-frame clones and leaves out a portion. The data show tens of thousands of clones, roughly 85% seen once. The chain employs TRBV5-4 and TRBJ2-5; 9 positions match TRBD1. Sequencing was carried out using peripheral blood. The sequence derives from a human donor in a cohort sampled during active COVID-19. CDR3 bases: TGTGCCAGCAGCCGTTCGCCGGGACAGGGTAGAGAGACCCAGTACTTC. Translation gives CASSRSPGQGRETQYF.